The clone carrying this TCR beta chain has a single count. The sample originates from a study of blood T cell repertoires in COVID-19. The overall study: Whether acute or convalescent, the COVID-19 samples came from the United States, Italy and Spain.

Seattle-derived patients entered the study during active infection and were followed longitudinally. The length of the CDR3 is 15 residues. V was pared by 1 base and J by 3 bases, with 6 bases of the junction left unmatched. CDR1 is LGHNA, CDR2 YNFKEQ, per germline. The method was immunoSEQ multiplex PCR; TCRdb's version includes in-frame clones alone and lacks a portion of them. Of about 170,000 clones detected, roughly 80% appear once; the ten largest clones hold 6.5% to 9.5%. Sequencing used peripheral blood. The sequence derives from a woman of 80 years or more with COVID-19, enrolled during active disease. The chain links TRBV4-2 to TRBJ2-7; 7 bases are a match to TRBD2. CDR3 region: CASSQGGGGGYEQYF. The CDR3 DNA reads as TGTGCCAGCAGCCAAGGTGGAGGCGGGGGCTACGAGCAGTACTTC.